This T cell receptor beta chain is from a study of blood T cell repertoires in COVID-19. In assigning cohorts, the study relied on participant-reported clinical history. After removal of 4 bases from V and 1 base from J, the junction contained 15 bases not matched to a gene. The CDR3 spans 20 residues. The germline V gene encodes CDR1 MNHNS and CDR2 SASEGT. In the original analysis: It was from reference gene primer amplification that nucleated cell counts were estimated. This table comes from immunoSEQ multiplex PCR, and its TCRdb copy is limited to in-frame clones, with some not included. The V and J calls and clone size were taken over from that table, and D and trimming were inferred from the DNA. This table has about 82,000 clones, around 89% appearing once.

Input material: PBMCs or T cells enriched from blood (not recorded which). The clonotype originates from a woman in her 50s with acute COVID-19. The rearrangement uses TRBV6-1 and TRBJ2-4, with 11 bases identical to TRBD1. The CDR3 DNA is TGTGCCAGCAGTGGAATAACCGGGACAGGGGGAATGAGGGCCAAAAACATTCAGTACTTC. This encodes CASSGITGTGGMRAKNIQYF.